What follows are 30 T cell receptor beta chains derived from one specimen sequenced in a study of regulatory T cells in long-lasting Graves disease. Building of the TCR beta libraries involved iRepertoire HTBI primers and Arm-PCR of CDR3 regions. TCRdb recomputed calls from the multiplex PCR reads with MiXCR, one row per CDR3 protein. Of roughly 350,000 distinct CDR3 sequences listed, 16% are singletons. Time point noted: newly diagnosed GD, antithyroid drugs for less than 3 months. PBMC RNA served as the TCR library source. The same specimen was also included in a second study, on T cells in Graves' hyperthyroidism and ophthalmopathy.

This sample comprised peripheral blood mononuclear cells (PBMCs), obtained at new diagnosis, from a patient treated with antithyroid drugs. These receptors all come from a man between 35 and 55 years old with Graves disease.

This rearrangement joins TRBV5-1 to TRBJ1-1; 8 bases map to TRBD1. The J segment lost 3 bases and the V segment lost 3 bases, leaving 7 bases of the junction unmatched. Germline CDR1 and CDR2: SGHRS and YFSETQ. This CDR3 spans 15 amino acids. CDR3 amino acids: CASSSQGGSHTEAFF. The CDR3 bases are TGCGCCAGCAGCTCACAGGGGGGATCCCACACTGAAGCTTTCTTT.

This clonotype was counted many times. The J gene is TRBJ2-7, the V gene TRBV20-1, with D perhaps given as TRBD1 or TRBD2 (5 bases each). This CDR3 contains 15 residues. Between the trimmed V and J ends, which lost 5 bases and 0 bases, there was a span of 17 bases. Looked up from germline, CDR1 is DFQATT and CDR2 is SNEGSKA (reference sequence). This CDR3 is CSAQPVGDGSYEQYF. In nucleotides, the CDR3 is TGCAGTGCTCAACCGGTGGGGGACGGCTCCTACGAGCAGTACTTC.

The CDR3: CASSPETGSYGYTF. For the CDR3, the DNA is TGTGCCAGCAGCCCCGAGACAGGCAGCTATGGCTACACCTTC. The gene calls are TRBV2 and TRBJ1-2; possibly TRBD1 for D (6 bases). The germline CDR1 and CDR2 sequences are SNHLY and FYNNEI. The V and J ends lost 6 bases and 4 bases respectively, with 15 bases between them. This CDR3 is 14 amino acids long.

The V gene is TRBV7-9, the J gene TRBJ1-1, with a possible D match to TRBD1 (5 bases). Germline loops: CDR1 SEHNR, CDR2 FQNEAQ (reference sequence). The CDR3 runs 15 residues. The ends were cut back, 5 bases at V and 1 base at J, with 14 bases in the middle. The CDR3 DNA is TGTGCCAGCAGCACCCGACAGACCCCGAACACTGAAGCTTTCTTT. Amino acid sequence: CASSTRQTPNTEAFF. Full variable domain (missing parts from reference TRBV7-9 and TRBJ1-1): DTGVSQNPRHKITKRGQNVTFRCDPISEHNRLYWYRQTLGQGPEFLTYFQNEAQLEKSRLLSDRFSAERPKGSFSTLEIQRTEQGDSAMYLCASSTRQTPNTEAFFGQGTRLTVV.

This clonotype occurred a few times. The chain carries TRBV6-1 and TRBJ2-7, with TRBD2 identical over 9 bases. V shed 4 bases, J shed 6 bases, and the junction held 4 bases outside the gene matches. Germline V gene sequence: CDR1 MNHNS, CDR2 SASEGT. The CDR3 sequence is 13 residues long. This CDR3 reads CASSVGLAPEQYF. The CDR3 bases are TGTGCCAGCAGTGTGGGACTAGCTCCCGAGCAGTACTTC.

This clonotype was observed many times. The genes are TRBV7-8 and TRBJ1-1; the D gene is possibly TRBD1 (5 bases). The CDR3 is 15 amino acids. V lost 7 bases, J lost 9 bases, and 24 bases lay in between. Germline CDR1 reads SGHVS; CDR2 reads FQNEAQ. CDR3 sequence reads: CASIHSRGGGAKAFF. The DNA for the CDR3 is TGTGCCAGCATCCACAGCCGGGGGGGAGGAGCAAAAGCTTTCTTT.

This clonotype was recorded at least ten times. The J gene is TRBJ1-6, the V gene TRBV3-1, with D possibly matching TRBD1 (5 bases). The ends were cut back, 0 bases at V and 9 bases at J, with 15 bases in the middle. The CDR3 totals 16 residues. Germline assignment: CDR1 LGHDT and CDR2 YNNKEL (reference sequence). This CDR3 is CASSQDAQGDSSPLHF. The CDR3 DNA reads TGTGCCAGCAGCCAAGATGCGCAGGGTGATAGTTCACCCCTCCACTTT. The full variable domain, in which reference TRBV3-1 and TRBJ1-6 provide the parts outside the CDR3, is DTAVSQTPKYLVTQMGNDKSIKCEQNLGHDTMYWYKQDSKKFLKIMFSYNNKELIINETVPNRFSPKSPDKAHLNLHINSLELGDSAVYFCASSQDAQGDSSPLHFGNGTRLTVT.

Notes on this clonotype: A far larger clone is one nucleotide away, so this likely arose from a read error. The V gene is TRBV28, the J gene TRBJ2-7; D is possibly TRBD2 (6 bases). Trimming stripped 5 bases from V and 7 bases from J, with 18 bases between. Germline V lookup: CDR1 MDHEN, CDR2 SYDVKM. The CDR3 length is 14 residues. For the CDR3, the DNA is TGTGCCAGCAGTGCCGGGACTGCCTACAATGAGCAGTACTTC. It codes for CASSAGTAYNEQYF.

The V gene is TRBV7-6, the J gene TRBJ2-1; tentative D call: TRBD1 (6 bases). Germline V gene lookup returns CDR1 SGHVS and CDR2 FNYEAQ. The ends were cut back, 4 bases at V and 0 bases at J, with 13 bases in the middle. The length of the CDR3 is 16 residues. CDR3 amino acids: CASSSLQGSSYNEQFF. Here the CDR3 DNA reads TGTGCCAGCAGCTCCTTACAGGGCAGCTCCTACAATGAGCAGTTCTTC.

Concerning this clonotype: This may stem from a read error, because a much larger clone lies one nucleotide away. The chain recombines TRBV10-3 with TRBJ2-2; no reliable D call. Germline values: CDR1 ENHRY, CDR2 SYGVKD. The CDR3 covers 14 residues. The CDR3 here is CATSELTGPGELFF. The CDR3 coding sequence is TGTGCCACCAGTGAGTTAACCGGGCCCGGGGAGCTGTTTTTT.

This clonotype was picked up many times. This chain uses TRBV4-2 with TRBJ2-7, with D possibly TRBD2 on 7 matching bases. With 0 bases removed from V and 3 bases from J, the gap between germline ends came to 12 bases. CDR3 size: 15 residues. The V gene's germline CDR1 is LGHNA and CDR2 YNFKEQ. The CDR3 DNA reads TGTGCCAGCAGCCAAGAGAAGGGGGGGTTCTACGAGCAGTACTTC. Amino acids: CASSQEKGGFYEQYF.

This clonotype has ten or more counts. The rearrangement links TRBV2 to TRBJ2-7; TRBD1 agrees at 12 bases. Per the germline V gene, CDR1 is SNHLY and CDR2 is FYNNEI. Trimming took 8 bases from V and 5 from J; bases not matched to a gene: 7. This CDR3 region has 14 residues. CDR3 region: CASVSGQGADEQYF. The CDR3 DNA is TGTGCCAGCGTATCGGGACAGGGGGCGGACGAGCAGTACTTC.

This clonotype was detected ten times or more. The chain is built from TRBV5-6 and TRBJ1-5; possible D gene TRBD1, 5 bases. Germline assignment: CDR1 SGHDT and CDR2 YYEEEE. This CDR3 spans 13 amino acids. Trimming pared 4 bases from V and 5 bases from J, leaving 10 bases between. The CDR3 is CASSRTMDQPQHF. The CDR3 DNA follows: TGTGCCAGCAGCCGGACAATGGATCAGCCCCAGCATTTT.

At least ten counts were recorded for this clonotype. The chain employs TRBV11-3 and TRBJ2-2; D is tentatively TRBD1 or TRBD2 (5 bases each). The germline V gene has CDR1 SGHNT and CDR2 YENEEA. The length of the CDR3 is 13 residues. V was shortened by 5 bases and J by 7 bases, with 11 bases between the two germline ends. CDR3 residues: CASSARGYGELFF. CDR3 in DNA: TGTGCCAGCAGCGCCCGGGGCTACGGGGAGCTGTTTTTT. Complete variable domain (other parts from reference TRBV11-3 and TRBJ2-2): EAGVVQSPRYKIIEKKQPVAFWCNPISGHNTLYWYLQNLGQGPELLIRYENEEAVDDSQLPKDRFSAERLKGVDSTLKIQPAELGDSAVYLCASSARGYGELFFGEGSRLTVL.

This clonotype was observed a handful of times. This chain joins TRBV6-1 and TRBJ2-3, with D possibly matching TRBD1 (6 bases). Germline CDR1 MNHNS, CDR2 SASEGT. V was pared by 6 bases and J by 3 bases, with 13 bases between. CDR3 length equals 14 residues. The CDR3 DNA sequence: TGTGCCAGCAGCCCCGAGGGGGTTACAGATACGCAGTATTTT. This sequence encodes CASSPEGVTDTQYF.

There are many counts of this clonotype. This rearrangement joins TRBV6-1 to TRBJ2-5; perhaps TRBD2 as D (6 bases). Deletions cut 3 bases from V and 2 bases from J, with 13 bases between. This CDR3 has 15 residues. Germline V gene sequence: CDR1 MNHNS, CDR2 SASEGT. The chain's CDR3 is CASSDWRGGQETQYF. The CDR3 DNA follows: TGTGCCAGCAGTGATTGGCGGGGAGGTCAAGAGACCCAGTACTTC.

This clonotype was seen repeatedly, ten times or more. This chain uses TRBV20-1 with TRBJ2-5; the match to TRBD2 covers 8 bases. The J segment lost 6 bases and the V segment lost 0 bases, leaving 6 bases of the junction unmatched. The CDR3 covers 14 residues. Germline CDR1 is DFQATT and CDR2 is SNEGSKA (reference sequence). The CDR3, as DNA: TGCAGTGCTAGAGATTCGGGGGGGGGCCAGACCCAGTACTTC. As protein: CSARDSGGGQTQYF.

This clonotype appeared many times. This chain uses TRBV28 with TRBJ2-5; D gene ambiguous. V lost 7 bases to trimming and J lost 4 bases, with 10 bases between them. Germline values: CDR1 MDHEN, CDR2 SYDVKM. This CDR3 comprises 12 residues. The CDR3 DNA follows: TGTGCCAGCATCGCGGTAGGAGAGACCCAGTACTTC. Translation gives CASIAVGETQYF.

The sample holds many counts of this clonotype. V gene TRBV5-1 combines with J gene TRBJ2-5; D possibly uses TRBD1 or TRBD2 (5 bases each). The germline V and J ends were trimmed by 4 bases and 4 bases, with 17 bases remaining between them. Germline CDR1 and CDR2: SGHRS and YFSETQ. The CDR3 sequence is 15 residues long. The DNA for the CDR3 is TGCGCCAGCAGCCTCCGGGACCCCAGCGGAGAGACCCAGTACTTC. Its protein product is CASSLRDPSGETQYF.

This clonotype has ten or more counts. The chain combines TRBV29-1 with TRBJ1-2; 11 nucleotides agree with TRBD1. The CDR3 has 13 residues. Trimming took 6 bases from V and 3 from J; bases not matched to a gene: 3. Germline values: CDR1 SQVTM, CDR2 ANQGSEA. CDR3 amino acids: CSVGQGADYGYTF. For the CDR3, the DNA is TGCAGCGTCGGACAGGGGGCGGACTATGGCTACACCTTC.

V gene TRBV9 combines with J gene TRBJ2-3; D is ambiguous. Germline loops: CDR1 SGDLS, CDR2 YYNGEE. CDR3 length: 12 amino acids. V gave up 7 bases and J gave up 2 bases, with 8 bases separating them. The chain's CDR3 is CASELTTDTQYF. Here the CDR3 DNA reads TGTGCCAGCGAACTCACCACAGATACGCAGTATTTT.

The V and J genes are TRBV4-3 and TRBJ1-4; a weak D match, TRBD1 (5 bases). Deletions cut 2 bases from V and 5 bases from J, with 12 bases between. The CDR3 length is 15 residues. Looked up from germline, CDR1 is LGHNA and CDR2 is YSLEER. CDR3 residues: CASSQRGLKNEKLFF. The CDR3 DNA reads as TGCGCCAGCAGCCAACGGGGACTGAAAAATGAAAAACTGTTTTTT.

This clonotype has ten or more counts. The chain links TRBV18 to TRBJ2-4, with D perhaps matching TRBD1 (6 bases). Trimming removed 2 bases from V and 0 bases from J, with 14 bases in between. The germline V gene has CDR1 KGHSH and CDR2 LQKENI. The CDR3 consists of 17 residues. The CDR3 sequence is CASSPLAGDLAKNIQYF. The CDR3, as DNA: TGTGCCAGCTCACCATTGGCAGGGGACCTAGCCAAAAACATTCAGTACTTC.

This clonotype was observed a handful of times. The chain recombines TRBV19 with TRBJ1-1; D is ambiguous. The V gene's germline CDR1 is LNHDA and CDR2 SQIVND (reference sequence). Trimming pared 3 bases from V and 4 bases from J, leaving 9 bases between. This CDR3 has 13 amino acids. The DNA of the CDR3 is TGTGCCAGTAGTATCGCAGTTCGCACTGAAGCTTTCTTT. Amino acids: CASSIAVRTEAFF.

The table lists this clonotype with many counts. The chain combines TRBV7-9 with TRBJ2-3, with 7 bases fitting TRBD2. Trimming at V came to 4 bases and at J to 6 bases, leaving 10 bases not matched to a gene. CDR1 is SEHNR and CDR2 is FQNEAQ in the germline V gene (reference sequence). The CDR3 runs 15 residues. Here the CDR3 reads CASSSSLRGGDTQYF. CDR3 nucleotides: TGTGCCAGCAGCTCAAGTCTGCGGGGAGGGGATACGCAGTATTTT. Looking up the rest from reference TRBV7-9 and TRBJ2-3 gives the full variable domain: DTGVSQNPRHKITKRGQNVTFRCDPISEHNRLYWYRQTLGQGPEFLTYFQNEAQLEKSRLLSDRFSAERPKGSFSTLEIQRTEQGDSAMYLCASSSSLRGGDTQYFGPGTRLTVL.

This clonotype was detected ten times or more. The chain recombines TRBV11-2 with TRBJ2-1, with D possibly matching TRBD1 (6 bases). The CDR3 consists of 13 residues. Per the germline V gene, CDR1 is SGHAT and CDR2 is FQNNGV. V was pared by 1 base and J by 7 bases, with 8 bases between. The CDR3 is CASSLAGVNEQFF. CDR3 coding DNA: TGTGCCAGCAGCTTAGCAGGGGTAAATGAGCAGTTCTTC.

As concerns this clonotype: This is likely an artifact of a read error, given a far larger clone one base away. V and J are TRBV2 and TRBJ2-1; D is perhaps TRBD1 (5 bases). CDR3 length equals 13 residues. V was pared by 7 bases and J by 10 bases, with 17 bases between. Germline values: CDR1 SNHLY, CDR2 FYNNEI. CDR3 nucleotide sequence: TGTGCCAGCACTACGGACATCACTTACGAGCAGTTCTTC. Protein: CASTTDITYEQFF.

This clonotype appeared many times. The chain employs TRBV20-1 and TRBJ2-5, with 8 bases matching TRBD2. After removal of 6 bases from V and 6 bases from J, the junction contained 12 bases not matched to a gene. The CDR3 is 14 residues long. Germline CDR1 DFQATT, CDR2 SNEGSKA (reference sequence). The CDR3 sequence: CSAGTRGGRKTQYF. DNA for the CDR3: TGCAGTGCAGGAACTCGGGGGGGCCGAAAGACCCAGTACTTC.

In its sample, this clonotype was seen a few times. The chain joins TRBV4-1 to TRBJ1-1, with D maybe TRBD1 (6 bases). In germline, CDR1 is MGHRA, CDR2 YSYEKL. Trimming removed 1 base from V and 4 bases from J, with 10 bases in between. This CDR3 is 14 amino acids long. The CDR3: CASSQVTGTTEAFF. The CDR3 bases are TGCGCCAGCAGCCAAGTTACAGGGACCACTGAAGCTTTCTTT.

This clonotype was picked up one time. The chain couples TRBV7-9 to TRBJ1-4; tentative D call: TRBD1 (6 bases). Germline assignment: CDR1 SEHNR and CDR2 FQNEAQ (reference sequence). The V and J ends lost 3 bases and 8 bases respectively, with 13 bases between them. This CDR3 has 14 amino acids. The CDR3 nucleotides are TGTGCCAGCAGCTTGTCGGGGGCAGGGGAAAAACTGTTTTTT. As protein: CASSLSGAGEKLFF.